One sample yielded the 32 T cell receptor beta chains listed below, sequenced in a study of cytomegalovirus exposure and HLA in healthy donors. Both 60 Vbeta primers and 13 Jbeta primers went into the PCR. Libraries were prepared by immunoSEQ multiplex PCR; TCRdb keeps only in-frame clonotypes and omits some of them. The sample yields 120,000 or so clones, nearly 80% seen once. The source material was PBMCs. These receptors originate from a woman in her 40s in good health and CMV-seronegative.

The rearrangement links TRBV28 to TRBJ2-7; perhaps TRBD2 as D (6 bases). Germline CDR1 reads MDHEN; CDR2 reads SYDVKM. Trimming removed 5 bases from V and 3 bases from J, with 17 bases in between. This CDR3 is built from 15 residues. The CDR3 DNA reads TGTGCCAGCAGTCTCATAGGGGACTTGAACTACGAGCAGTACTTC. It yields the protein CASSLIGDLNYEQYF.

About this clone itself: One end of the junction does not line up with germline, which may come from a read error. The J gene is TRBJ1-1, the V gene TRBV28; D uncertain. The CDR3 is made up of 11 amino acids. Per the germline V gene, CDR1 is MDHEN and CDR2 is SYDVKM. CDR3 sequence reads: CASSFGREVFF. CDR3 DNA: TGTGCCAGCAGTTTTGGACGGGAAGTTTTCTTT.

The chain combines TRBV5-1 with TRBJ1-1; no firm D call. This CDR3 region has 14 residues. Trimming removed 0 bases from V and 1 base from J, with 7 bases in between. Germline CDR1 and CDR2: SGHRS and YFSETQ. The CDR3 bases are TGCGCCAGCAGCTTGGAGGCAGGGAACACTGAAGCTTTCTTT. Translating gives CASSLEAGNTEAFF.

This clone was detected only once. The rearrangement links TRBV2 to TRBJ1-4; 7 nucleotides align to TRBD1. The V and J ends lost 6 bases and 10 bases, in that order; junction bases with no gene match: 8. The CDR3 extends over 13 amino acids. The germline V gene has CDR1 SNHLY and CDR2 FYNNEI. CDR3 coding DNA: TGTGCCAGCAGGGCCGGGACAGCCTCAAAACTGTTTTTT. Translation: CASRAGTASKLFF.

The chain recombines TRBV5-6 with TRBJ2-5; 13 nucleotides align to TRBD2. The J call may not be correct, given that the DNA end is closer to TRBJ2-7. The germline V gene has CDR1 SGHDT and CDR2 YYEEEE. CDR3 size: 15 residues. The CDR3 protein is CASSLTSGGVGEQYF. In DNA, the CDR3 is TGTGCCAGCAGCTTGACTAGCGGGGGGGTGGGCGAGCAGTACTTC.

This chain links TRBV4-3 with TRBJ2-5, with 10 nucleotides matching TRBD2. The CDR3 spans 17 residues. The germline V gene encodes CDR1 LGHNA and CDR2 YSLEER. J gave up 0 bases and V 4 bases, and 8 bases lay outside the gene matches. The chain's CDR3 is CASSRQVAGGHQETQYF. The DNA of the CDR3 is TGCGCCAGCAGCCGCCAGGTAGCGGGAGGACACCAAGAGACCCAGTACTTC.

This clone was seen just once. The chain couples TRBV13 to TRBJ1-4, with a tentative D call TRBD1 (5 bases). The CDR3 has 14 residues. Trimming removed 5 bases from V and 8 bases from J, with 15 bases in between. Germline CDR1 reads PRHDT; CDR2 reads FYEKMQ (reference sequence). CDR3 bases: TGTGCCAGCAGCACTCAGGGAAGGAGCGAAAAACTGTTTTTT. Residues: CASSTQGRSEKLFF.

The chain couples TRBV6-1 to TRBJ2-7; 7 bases are a match to TRBD1. Germline CDR1 is MNHNS and CDR2 is SASEGT. This CDR3 region has 14 residues. V lost 7 bases and J lost 3; bases outside the gene matches: 9. The CDR3 nucleotides read TGTGCCAGCACTTACATGGACAGGATCTACGAGCAGTACTTC. Protein product: CASTYMDRIYEQYF.

V usage is TRBV7-9 and J usage is TRBJ1-1; 10 bases align to TRBD1. Trimming cost V 5 bases and J 3 bases; bases outside gene matches: 9. The CDR3 is 16 residues long. The germline CDR1 and CDR2 sequences are SEHNR and FQNEAQ (reference sequence). As DNA, the CDR3 is TGTGCCAGCAGCCGAGTTTGGGACAGGGGTGACACTGAAGCTTTCTTT. Translating it yields CASSRVWDRGDTEAFF. The full variable domain, completed using reference TRBV7-9 and TRBJ1-1, is DTGVSQNPRHKITKRGQNVTFRCDPISEHNRLYWYRQTLGQGPEFLTYFQNEAQLEKSRLLSDRFSAERPKGSFSTLEIQRTEQGDSAMYLCASSRVWDRGDTEAFFGQGTRLTVV.

Only a few counts were recorded for this clone. The chain recombines TRBV5-1 with TRBJ2-7; 12 bases map to TRBD2. The CDR3 is 15 amino acids. Germline CDR1 and CDR2: SGHRS and YFSETQ. The ends lost 4 bases at V and 2 bases at J; junction bases unmatched: 4. In DNA, the CDR3 is TGCGCCAGCAGCCCGACTAGCGGGAGCACCTACGAGCAGTACTTC. It is translated as CASSPTSGSTYEQYF.

The V gene is TRBV28, the J gene TRBJ1-5; D remains unclear. The CDR3 is 14 residues long. In germline, CDR1 is MDHEN, CDR2 SYDVKM. The V gene lost 5 bases and the J gene lost 5 bases, with 13 bases spanning the gap. The CDR3 sequence is CASSPRSSYQPQHF. The CDR3 DNA sequence: TGTGCCAGCAGTCCACGGTCCTCATATCAGCCCCAGCATTTT.

The gene calls are TRBV18 and TRBJ2-5; TRBD1 aligns across 9 bases. The CDR3 length is 15 residues. V gave up 5 bases and J gave up 0 bases; unmatched junction bases: 4. Germline-derived CDR1 and CDR2 are KGHSH and LQKENI. The CDR3 spells CASSWTGVYQETQYF. DNA for the CDR3: TGTGCCAGCTCATGGACAGGGGTGTACCAAGAGACCCAGTACTTC.

The CDR3 region has the DNA TGTGCCAGCAGCCAGACGACGGGGGGAGAGACAGATACGCAGTATTTT. Translated, it gives CASSQTTGGETDTQYF. The chain recombines TRBV5-6 with TRBJ2-3; 7 nucleotides agree with TRBD2. The ends lost 4 bases at V and 3 bases at J; junction bases unmatched: 11. Germline values: CDR1 SGHDT, CDR2 YYEEEE. The CDR3 has 16 amino acids.

This chain connects TRBV28 to TRBJ2-4; possible D gene TRBD1, 5 bases. The germline V and J ends were trimmed by 6 bases and 4 bases, with 16 bases remaining between them. CDR3 length: 15 amino acids. Germline V gene lookup returns CDR1 MDHEN and CDR2 SYDVKM. The CDR3, as DNA: TGTGCCAGCAGCAAAACCGGGCAGGGAAAAAACATTCAGTACTTC. Protein sequence: CASSKTGQGKNIQYF.

The chain uses TRBV7-2 and TRBJ2-2; the D is unclear. V lost 7 bases and J lost 0, with 9 bases in between. Germline V gives CDR1 SGHTA, CDR2 FQGNSA. CDR3 length equals 14 residues. CDR3 sequence (DNA): TGTGCCAGCAACTCCTTCTCGAACACCGGGGAGCTGTTTTTT. This encodes CASNSFSNTGELFF. Full variable domain (outside the CDR3, taken from reference TRBV7-2 and TRBJ2-2): GAGVSQSPSNKVTEKGKDVELRCDPISGHTALYWYRQSLGQGLEFLIYFQGNSAPDKSGLPSDRFSAERTGGSVSTLTIQRTQQEDSAVYLCASNSFSNTGELFFGEGSRLTVL.

The J gene is TRBJ2-1, the V gene TRBV7-2, with 8 bases that match TRBD2. With 1 base clipped from V and 3 bases from J, the junction kept 5 bases outside the gene matches. CDR1 SGHTA and CDR2 FQGNSA come from the germline V gene. CDR3 length: 16 residues. CDR3 residues: CASSLVAGTYYNEQFF. DNA for the CDR3: TGTGCCAGCAGCTTAGTAGCGGGAACGTACTACAATGAGCAGTTCTTC.

V gene TRBV5-1 combines with J gene TRBJ2-5; D not resolved. TRBJ2-7 explains the end of the DNA better; the J call may be wrong. The V gene's germline CDR1 is SGHRS and CDR2 YFSETQ. This CDR3 is 11 amino acids long. CDR3 sequence reads: CASSLDHEQYF. The CDR3 nucleotides read TGCGCCAGCAGCCTGGACCACGAGCAGTACTTC.

The chain carries TRBV5-1 and TRBJ2-1, with 7 bases that match TRBD2. Trimming cost V 0 bases and J 9 bases; bases outside gene matches: 21. The length of the CDR3 is 19 residues. In germline, CDR1 is SGHRS, CDR2 YFSETQ. CDR3 protein: CASSLALVSPPLRESEQFF. As DNA, the CDR3 is TGCGCCAGCAGCTTGGCTTTGGTTTCCCCGCCCCTGCGGGAGAGTGAGCAGTTCTTC.

The CDR3 region has the DNA TGTGCCAGCAGTTTTTACGGACTAGCGGACCGCCGGGAGCAGTACTTC. Residues: CASSFYGLADRREQYF. V is TRBV28 and J is TRBJ2-7; 10 bases are shared with TRBD2. With V trimmed by 3 bases and J by 7 bases, 12 bases remained unmatched. CDR1 MDHEN and CDR2 SYDVKM come from the germline V gene. This CDR3 is built from 16 residues.

The chain employs TRBV6-5 and TRBJ2-5; 11 positions agree with TRBD1. CDR3 length equals 15 residues. V shed 4 bases and J 4 bases; nucleotides not matched to a gene: 5. Germline assignment: CDR1 MNHEY and CDR2 SVGAGI. CDR3 loop: CASSFPGQGAETQYF. CDR3 nucleotides: TGTGCCAGCAGTTTCCCAGGACAGGGGGCAGAGACCCAGTACTTC.

Remarks on this clone: The junction does not match germline at one end; this may be a read error. The chain carries TRBV7-9 and TRBJ2-7; 8 bases are a match to TRBD2. The V gene's germline CDR1 is SEHNR and CDR2 FQNEAQ (reference sequence). There are 12 residues in the CDR3. The CDR3 spells CSSSSRGGEQYF. In DNA form, the CDR3 reads TGTTCCAGCAGCTCACGGGGGGGCGAGCAGTACTTC. Looking up the rest from reference TRBV7-9 and TRBJ2-7 gives the full variable domain: DTGVSQNPRHKITKRGQNVTFRCDPISEHNRLYWYRQTLGQGPEFLTYFQNEAQLEKSRLLSDRFSAERPKGSFSTLEIQRTEQGDSAMYLCSSSSRGGEQYFGPGTRLTVT.

This clone was detected a few times. The rearrangement links TRBV5-1 to TRBJ2-7; 7 bases are shared with TRBD1. The CDR3 covers 16 residues. Germline values: CDR1 SGHRS, CDR2 YFSETQ. V trimming: 4 bases; J trimming: 0 bases; junction bases outside the gene matches: 10. The CDR3 reads CASSPPGTESSYEQYF. The CDR3 DNA is TGCGCCAGCAGCCCGCCCGGGACAGAAAGCTCCTACGAGCAGTACTTC.

V is TRBV15 and J is TRBJ2-1, with TRBD2 as a possible D gene (6 bases). Germline lookup yields CDR1 LNHNV and CDR2 YYDKDF (reference sequence). The V gene lost 0 bases and the J gene lost 13 bases, with 19 bases spanning the gap. The CDR3 sequence is 15 residues long. CDR3 in amino acids: CATSRDPRESLEQFF. CDR3 sequence (DNA): TGTGCCACCAGCAGAGATCCCCGGGAGTCACTAGAACAGTTCTTC. The variable domain in full, with the rest retrieved from reference TRBV15 and TRBJ2-1, is DAMVIQNPRYQVTQFGKPVTLSCSQTLNHNVMYWYQQKSSQAPKLLFHYYDKDFNNEADTPDNFQSRRPNTSFCFLDIRSPGLGDTAMYLCATSRDPRESLEQFFGPGTRLTVL.

The rearrangement uses TRBV6-5 and TRBJ1-2; D is possibly TRBD1 (5 bases). The CDR3 runs 16 residues. Trimming cost V 0 bases and J 4 bases, with 15 bases left between them. Germline CDR1 is MNHEY and CDR2 is SVGAGI. CDR3 in DNA: TGTGCCAGCAGTTACTCGCGTTTTGGGGCGCGCTATGGCTACACCTTC. Protein product: CASSYSRFGARYGYTF.

This clone was observed a handful of times. For the CDR3, the DNA is TGTGCCAGCAGCTTAGCACAGACGAACACTGAAGCTTTCTTT. The encoded protein is CASSLAQTNTEAFF. This sequence joins TRBV7-2 and TRBJ1-1; the D is unclear. Germline V gene sequence: CDR1 SGHTA, CDR2 FQGNSA. V was cut by 0 bases and J by 1 base, with 6 bases left in between. The CDR3 covers 14 residues.

Details on this clone: Other DNA sequences in this specimen translate into the identical CDR3. The chain couples TRBV28 to TRBJ2-1; D gene ambiguous. Trimming took 3 bases from V and 0 from J, leaving 6 bases between them. Germline CDR1 reads MDHEN; CDR2 reads SYDVKM. The CDR3 has 14 amino acids. The CDR3 here is CASSLLSSYNEQFF. CDR3 DNA: TGTGCCAGCAGTTTGTTGAGCTCCTACAATGAGCAGTTCTTC.

V is TRBV19 and J is TRBJ1-5, with unresolved D. Germline V lookup: CDR1 LNHDA, CDR2 SQIVND (reference sequence). This CDR3 comprises 15 residues. Trimming stripped 5 bases from V and 1 base from J, with 12 bases between. Written as DNA, the CDR3 is TGTGCCAGTAGTTTCGGAGTCCGGAGCAATCAGCCCCAGCATTTT. Amino acids: CASSFGVRSNQPQHF.

The chain uses TRBV7-3 and TRBJ2-1; D is possibly TRBD2 (6 bases). The CDR3 is 16 residues long. V was shortened by 0 bases and J by 0 bases, with 9 bases between the two germline ends. The V gene's germline CDR1 is SGHTA and CDR2 FQGTGA. The CDR3 sequence is CASSLTGGISYNEQFF. The CDR3, as DNA: TGTGCCAGCAGCTTAACAGGCGGGATCTCCTACAATGAGCAGTTCTTC.

This clone was counted a single time. The chain joins TRBV10-1 to TRBJ2-7; 8 nucleotides match TRBD2. V lost 3 bases and J lost 2; bases outside the gene matches: 21. The CDR3 is made up of 20 amino acids. Germline V gives CDR1 WNHNN, CDR2 SYGVQD (reference sequence). CDR3 DNA: TGCGCCAGCAGTGAACAAGGGCGGGAGGACTCTTTTCACGCCCCCTACGAGCAGTACTTC. Amino acids: CASSEQGREDSFHAPYEQYF.

This chain links TRBV6-1 with TRBJ1-4; possible D gene TRBD1, 5 bases. Per germline, CDR1 MNHNS and CDR2 SASEGT. V was clipped by 8 bases and J by 4 bases, with 11 bases between them. The CDR3 covers 13 residues. Here the CDR3 DNA reads TGTGCCAGCGCTCAGGGAAATAATGAAAAACTGTTTTTT. Its translation: CASAQGNNEKLFF.

The chain has TRBV6-6 and TRBJ2-7; 7 bases agree with TRBD2. V trimming: 0 bases; J trimming: 4 bases; junction bases outside the gene matches: 9. There are 16 residues in the CDR3. The germline V gene has CDR1 MNHNY and CDR2 SVGAGI (reference sequence). The CDR3 reads CASSYSRGGRAYEQYF. DNA for the CDR3: TGTGCCAGCAGTTACTCGCGGGGAGGGAGGGCTTACGAGCAGTACTTC.

This clone showed up just once. One end of the junction does not line up with germline, which may come from a read error. Within the sample, other DNA sequences also encode this same CDR3. The chain employs TRBV7-2 and TRBJ2-2; 8 bases line up with TRBD2. This CDR3 contains 15 residues. Germline V gene data show CDR1 as SGHTA and CDR2 as FQGNSA. The CDR3 DNA reads TGTGCCAGCAGCCTTAGCGGGACTAACACCGGGGAACTGTTTTTT. It yields the protein CASSLSGTNTGELFF.